Below, 26 T cell receptor beta chains from the same sample are listed, as sequenced in a study of T cells in tuberculosis. The method was immunoSEQ multiplex PCR; TCRdb's version includes in-frame clones alone and lacks a portion of them. The profile shows tens of thousands of clones, under 95% of them singletons. Sorting used thawed, overnight-rested PBMC stained with anti-CD3, a viability dye and GMM-loaded CD1B tetramer. C32 glucose monomycolate from Rhodococcus equi was loaded onto the CD1B tetramers. Material for sequencing was CD1b-GMM tetramer-negative cells sorted from PBMCs. Every receptor here comes from an adult woman with latent tuberculosis.

This sequence joins TRBV7-2 and TRBJ1-1, with 9 positions matching TRBD1. V lost 1 base to trimming and J lost 3 bases; unmatched junction nucleotides: 6. Germline V gives CDR1 SGHTA, CDR2 FQGNSA. This CDR3 contains 16 residues. CDR3 nucleotide sequence: TGTGCCAGCAGCTTAGGAACAGGGGGCGGGGACACTGAAGCTTTCTTT. Translating it yields CASSLGTGGGDTEAFF.

This chain connects TRBV4-1 to TRBJ2-2, with 15 bases lining up with TRBD2. This CDR3 has 18 amino acids. In germline, CDR1 is MGHRA, CDR2 YSYEKL. J gave up 4 bases and V 2 bases, and 5 bases lay outside the gene matches. The CDR3 coding sequence is TGCGCCAGCAGCCAAAGGACTAGCGGGGGGGCGGGCACCGGGGAGCTGTTTTTT. The encoded protein is CASSQRTSGGAGTGELFF.

J is TRBJ2-5 and V is TRBV7-9; TRBD2 matches 7 bases. The length of the CDR3 is 14 residues. V trimming: 0 bases; J trimming: 5 bases; junction bases outside the gene matches: 3. CDR1 SEHNR and CDR2 FQNEAQ come from the germline V gene (reference sequence). CDR3 residues: CASSLAQGGETQYF. The CDR3 DNA is TGTGCCAGCAGCTTAGCCCAGGGAGGGGAGACCCAGTACTTC.

The V and J genes are TRBV28 and TRBJ1-1; D is undetermined. The V and J ends lost 6 bases and 5 bases respectively, with 10 bases between them. This CDR3 contains 12 residues. Germline CDR1 is MDHEN and CDR2 is SYDVKM. This CDR3 reads CASSHGVTEAFF. In DNA, the CDR3 is TGTGCCAGCAGCCACGGGGTTACTGAAGCTTTCTTT.

This chain uses TRBV19 with TRBJ1-5; 7 nucleotides align to TRBD1. The V gene's germline CDR1 is LNHDA and CDR2 SQIVND (reference sequence). Unmatched junction bases numbered 14, after V lost 6 bases and J lost 3 bases. The CDR3 sequence is 17 residues long. The CDR3 reads CASSPRGQSINNQPQHF. The CDR3 DNA sequence: TGTGCCAGTAGCCCACGGGGACAGAGTATCAACAATCAGCCCCAGCATTTT.

The chain employs TRBV6-5 and TRBJ1-1; 8 bases are a match to TRBD1. The CDR3 is made up of 15 amino acids. With V trimmed by 5 bases and J by 1 base, 6 bases remained unmatched. Germline lookup yields CDR1 MNHEY and CDR2 SVGAGI. The CDR3 coding sequence is TGTGCCAGCAGTCGCAGGGGGCGAACGAACACTGAAGCTTTCTTT. Its translation is CASSRRGRTNTEAFF.

This clone was observed once. The genes are TRBV7-9 and TRBJ1-1; D uncertain. V shed 5 bases and J shed 2 bases, with 6 bases lying between them. This CDR3 region has 12 residues. Per the germline V gene, CDR1 is SEHNR and CDR2 is FQNEAQ (reference sequence). CDR3 region: CASSPSNTEAFF. The CDR3 coding sequence is TGTGCCAGCAGCCCTTCTAACACTGAAGCTTTCTTT.

This chain joins TRBV2 and TRBJ1-4; D perhaps matches TRBD1 (6 bases). Trimming took off 3 bases at V and 7 bases at J, with 21 bases between the two ends. The CDR3 length is 17 residues. Germline CDR1 is SNHLY and CDR2 is FYNNEI. CDR3 bases: TGTGCCAGCAGTGACGGGGGGCGGGGAGCGTTTGGTGAAAAACTGTTTTTT. Amino acids: CASSDGGRGAFGEKLFF.

CDR3 sequence: CASSLGTGAYEQYF. For the CDR3, the DNA is TGTGCCAGCAGTCTCGGGACAGGGGCGTACGAGCAGTACTTC. The genes are TRBV27 and TRBJ2-7, with 10 positions matching TRBD1. Germline CDR1 is MNHEY and CDR2 is SMNVEV (reference sequence). The CDR3 has 14 amino acids. V lost 5 bases, J lost 4 bases, and 5 bases stayed unmatched.

This chain connects TRBV7-2 to TRBJ1-1, with D possibly being TRBD1 (5 bases). The V gene lost 4 bases and the J gene lost 0 bases, with 9 bases spanning the gap. The CDR3 covers 14 residues. Looked up from germline, CDR1 is SGHTA and CDR2 is FQGNSA. CDR3 in DNA: TGTGCCAGCAGCTCGGGACTAATGAACACTGAAGCTTTCTTT. It codes for CASSSGLMNTEAFF.

This clone was detected only once. The CDR3: CAWSVKGGSGNTIYF. The CDR3 nucleotides read TGTGCCTGGAGTGTAAAGGGAGGCTCTGGAAACACCATATATTTT. The chain couples TRBV30 to TRBJ1-3, with no clear D. The CDR3 runs 15 residues. Germline V lookup: CDR1 GTSNPN, CDR2 SVGIG (reference sequence). Trimming removed 0 bases from V and 0 bases from J, with 9 bases in between.

The V gene is TRBV9, the J gene TRBJ2-1; 9 nucleotides line up with TRBD2. CDR3 length equals 15 residues. V lost 3 bases to trimming and J lost 9 bases; unmatched junction nucleotides: 10. Germline V gene lookup returns CDR1 SGDLS and CDR2 YYNGEE. This CDR3 reads CASSGRGGAGVEQFF. In DNA, the CDR3 is TGTGCCAGCAGCGGACGCGGGGGGGCGGGCGTTGAGCAGTTCTTC.

In DNA form, the CDR3 reads TGTGCCAGCAGTCCCCCGGGACTAGCGGGGGGTGGTGAGCAGTTCTTC. Translating gives CASSPPGLAGGGEQFF. The chain couples TRBV27 to TRBJ2-1, with TRBD2 matching 15 bases. Germline CDR1 and CDR2: MNHEY and SMNVEV (reference sequence). V was pared by 5 bases and J by 9 bases, with 8 bases of the junction left unmatched. CDR3 length: 16 residues.

The rearrangement uses TRBV9 and TRBJ2-1; 7 bases align to TRBD2. This CDR3 region has 15 residues. The germline gives CDR1 SGDLS, CDR2 YYNGEE. Germline trimming cut 3 bases from V and 9 bases from J; bases unmatched to any gene: 12. The CDR3 is CASSARGDYRSEQFF. CDR3 coding DNA: TGTGCCAGCAGCGCCCGGGGGGATTACCGTAGTGAGCAGTTCTTC.

The rearrangement uses TRBV2 and TRBJ1-4; 9 bases align to TRBD1. Germline V gives CDR1 SNHLY, CDR2 FYNNEI. V dropped 2 bases and J dropped 8; count of bases not matched to a gene: 15. The CDR3 sequence is 18 residues long. CDR3 sequence reads: CASSETRDSTGGGEKLFF. CDR3 sequence (DNA): TGTGCCAGCAGTGAAACCCGGGACAGTACAGGGGGCGGCGAAAAACTGTTTTTT.

The chain carries TRBV2 and TRBJ2-3, with a tentative D call TRBD1 (6 bases). Trimming stripped 5 bases from V and 8 bases from J, with 17 bases between. The CDR3 sequence is 14 residues long. The germline V gene encodes CDR1 SNHLY and CDR2 FYNNEI. The CDR3 loop reads CASSLGAKVGTQYF. The CDR3 DNA reads TGTGCCAGCAGTTTGGGGGCGAAGGTCGGTACGCAGTATTTT.

The V gene is TRBV14, the J gene TRBJ2-6, with 12 positions matching TRBD1. CDR3 length: 18 amino acids. V shed 3 bases, J shed 0 bases, and the junction held 3 bases outside the gene matches. The V gene's germline CDR1 is SGHDN and CDR2 FVKESK. The CDR3 region is CASSQGQGAGSGANVLTF. CDR3 coding DNA: TGTGCCAGCAGCCAGGGACAGGGGGCTGGCTCTGGGGCCAACGTCCTGACTTTC. Supplemented by reference TRBV14 and TRBJ2-6, the full variable domain reads EAGVTQFPSHSVIEKGQTVTLRCDPISGHDNLYWYRRVMGKEIKFLLHFVKESKQDESGMPNNRFLAERTGGTYSTLKVQPAELEDSGVYFCASSQGQGAGSGANVLTFGAGSRLTVL.

The gene calls are TRBV6-5 and TRBJ1-3; D is unclear. CDR1 and CDR2 (germline): MNHEY, SVGAGI. This CDR3 has 14 residues. V was cut by 6 bases and J by 0 bases, with 9 bases left in between. CDR3 nucleotides: TGTGCCAGCAGGCGGGCCGGCTCTGGAAACACCATATATTTT. It specifies CASRRAGSGNTIYF.

The chain employs TRBV18 and TRBJ2-6, with unresolved D. Looked up from germline, CDR1 is KGHSH and CDR2 is LQKENI. The CDR3 has 15 amino acids. Trimming shortened V by 1 base and J by 4 bases, and 8 bases separated the two germline ends. The CDR3: CASSPRELGANVLTF. CDR3 nucleotide sequence: TGTGCCAGCTCACCACGAGAGCTGGGGGCCAACGTCCTGACTTTC.

This chain joins TRBV30 and TRBJ1-1; TRBD1 agrees at 8 bases. In germline, CDR1 is GTSNPN, CDR2 SVGIG (reference sequence). There are 13 residues in the CDR3. The trim removed 7 bases at V and 2 bases at J, leaving 6 bases unmatched. CDR3 amino acids: CAYRTGINTEAFF. The CDR3 coding sequence is TGTGCCTATAGGACAGGGATTAACACTGAAGCTTTCTTT.

V and J are TRBV4-3 and TRBJ2-3; TRBD2 matches 10 bases. The CDR3 runs 17 residues. Trimming removed 3 bases from V and 4 bases from J; junction bases left unmatched: 10. Germline CDR1 LGHNA, CDR2 YSLEER. CDR3 amino acids: CASSQELAGVGADTQYF. DNA for the CDR3: TGCGCCAGCAGCCAGGAGCTAGCGGGGGTAGGGGCAGATACGCAGTATTTT.

V gene TRBV6-6 combines with J gene TRBJ1-1, with 7 bases that match TRBD1. With 0 bases clipped from V and 5 bases from J, the junction kept 3 bases outside the gene matches. CDR1 is MNHNY and CDR2 is SVGAGI in the germline V gene (reference sequence). The CDR3 is 14 amino acids. The CDR3 nucleotides read TGTGCCAGCAGTTACTCGAACAGGGGAACTGAAGCTTTCTTT. It yields the protein CASSYSNRGTEAFF.

This rearrangement joins TRBV5-3 to TRBJ1-1; 7 bases line up with TRBD1. TRBV5-3 is treated as an ORF (open reading frame) with a function not yet certain. With V trimmed by 1 base and J by 3 bases, 9 bases remained unmatched. CDR3 length equals 16 residues. As DNA, the CDR3 is TGTGCCAGAAGCTTGTTTAAGGGGACAGAGTACACTGAAGCTTTCTTT. This sequence encodes CARSLFKGTEYTEAFF.

The chain combines TRBV6-1 with TRBJ1-2; 7 bases match TRBD1. The CDR3 consists of 14 residues. Germline V gives CDR1 MNHNS, CDR2 SASEGT. V was clipped by 2 bases and J by 6 bases; unmatched bases: 6. This CDR3 is CASSESKTGNGYTF. CDR3 sequence (DNA): TGTGCCAGCAGTGAATCTAAGACAGGGAATGGCTACACCTTC.

The gene calls are TRBV5-1 and TRBJ2-1; D is uncertain. V was trimmed by 3 bases and J by 9 bases, leaving 19 bases between them. This CDR3 is built from 15 residues. CDR1 SGHRS and CDR2 YFSETQ come from the germline V gene. The CDR3 sequence: CASSYRDGVTGEQFF. CDR3 in DNA: TGCGCCAGCAGCTACCGCGACGGAGTCACGGGTGAGCAGTTCTTC. The full variable domain, its missing parts supplied by reference TRBV5-1 and TRBJ2-1, is KAGVTQTPRYLIKTRGQQVTLSCSPISGHRSVSWYQQTPGQGLQFLFEYFSETQRNKGNFPGRFSGRQFSNSRSEMNVSTLELGDSALYLCASSYRDGVTGEQFFGPGTRLTVL.

This rearrangement joins TRBV7-9 to TRBJ1-5; D uncertain. Germline lookup yields CDR1 SEHNR and CDR2 FQNEAQ (reference sequence). V was trimmed by 5 bases and J by 4 bases, leaving 9 bases between them. The CDR3 is 13 residues long. The CDR3 region has the DNA TGTGCCAGCAGCCCGGACTGGAATCAGCCCCAGCATTTT. It yields the protein CASSPDWNQPQHF. The variable domain in full, completed from reference TRBV7-9 and TRBJ1-5, reads DTGVSQNPRHKITKRGQNVTFRCDPISEHNRLYWYRQTLGQGPEFLTYFQNEAQLEKSRLLSDRFSAERPKGSFSTLEIQRTEQGDSAMYLCASSPDWNQPQHFGDGTRLSIL.